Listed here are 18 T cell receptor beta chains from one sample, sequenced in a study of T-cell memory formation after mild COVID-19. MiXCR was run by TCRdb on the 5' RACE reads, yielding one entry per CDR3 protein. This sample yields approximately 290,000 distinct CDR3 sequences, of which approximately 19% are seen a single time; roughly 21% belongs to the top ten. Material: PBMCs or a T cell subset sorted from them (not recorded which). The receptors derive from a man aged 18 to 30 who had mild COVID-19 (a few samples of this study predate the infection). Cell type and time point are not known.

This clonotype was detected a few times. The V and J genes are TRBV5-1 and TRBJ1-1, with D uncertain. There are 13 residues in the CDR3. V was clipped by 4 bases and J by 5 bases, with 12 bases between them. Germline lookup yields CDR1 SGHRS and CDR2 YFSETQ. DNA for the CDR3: TGCGCCAGCAGCCCGGACGGGTGGACTGAAGCTTTCTTT. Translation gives CASSPDGWTEAFF.

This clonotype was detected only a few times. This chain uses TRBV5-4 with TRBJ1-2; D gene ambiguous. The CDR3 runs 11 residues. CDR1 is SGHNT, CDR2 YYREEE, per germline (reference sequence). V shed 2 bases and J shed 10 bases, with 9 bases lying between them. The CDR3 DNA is TGTGCCAGCAGCTTTGAGGTGGCCTACACCTTC. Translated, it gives CASSFEVAYTF.

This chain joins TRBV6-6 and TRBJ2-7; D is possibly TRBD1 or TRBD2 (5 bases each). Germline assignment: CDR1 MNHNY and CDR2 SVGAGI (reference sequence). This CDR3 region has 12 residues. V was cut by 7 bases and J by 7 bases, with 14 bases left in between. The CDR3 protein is CASNPVGVEQYF. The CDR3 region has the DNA TGTGCCAGCAACCCAGTGGGGGTTGAGCAGTACTTC.

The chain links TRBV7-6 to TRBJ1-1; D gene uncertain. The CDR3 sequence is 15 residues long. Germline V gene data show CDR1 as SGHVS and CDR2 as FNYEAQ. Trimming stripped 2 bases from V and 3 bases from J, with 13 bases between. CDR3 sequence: CASSLTGKMDTEAFF. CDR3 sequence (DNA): TGTGCCAGCAGCTTAACGGGTAAAATGGACACTGAAGCTTTCTTT.

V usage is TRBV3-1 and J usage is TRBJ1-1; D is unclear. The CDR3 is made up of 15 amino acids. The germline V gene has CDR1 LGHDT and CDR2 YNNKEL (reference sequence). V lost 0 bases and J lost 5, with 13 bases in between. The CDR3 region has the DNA TGTGCCAGCAGCCAAGATTACGGGGAAGAAACTGAAGCTTTCTTT. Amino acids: CASSQDYGEETEAFF.

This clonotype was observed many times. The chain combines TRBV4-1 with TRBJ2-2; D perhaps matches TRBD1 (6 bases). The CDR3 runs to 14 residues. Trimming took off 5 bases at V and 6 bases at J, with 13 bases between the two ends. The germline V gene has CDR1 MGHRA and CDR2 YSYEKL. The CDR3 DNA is TGCGCCAGCAGCTCTACAGGGATTCCCGGGGAGCTGTTTTTT. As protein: CASSSTGIPGELFF.

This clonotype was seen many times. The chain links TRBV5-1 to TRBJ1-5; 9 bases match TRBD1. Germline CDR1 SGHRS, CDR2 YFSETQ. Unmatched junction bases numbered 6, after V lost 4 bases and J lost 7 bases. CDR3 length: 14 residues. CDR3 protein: CASSPTGGYQPQHF. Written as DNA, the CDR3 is TGCGCCAGCAGCCCGACAGGGGGATACCAGCCCCAGCATTTT. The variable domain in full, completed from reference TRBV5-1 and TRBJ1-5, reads KAGVTQTPRYLIKTRGQQVTLSCSPISGHRSVSWYQQTPGQGLQFLFEYFSETQRNKGNFPGRFSGRQFSNSRSEMNVSTLELGDSALYLCASSPTGGYQPQHFGDGTRLSIL.

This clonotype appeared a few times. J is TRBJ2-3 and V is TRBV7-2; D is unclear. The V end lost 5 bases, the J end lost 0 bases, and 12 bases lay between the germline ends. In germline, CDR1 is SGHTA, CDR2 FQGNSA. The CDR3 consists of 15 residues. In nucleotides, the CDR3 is TGTGCCAGCAGCACCGCGGTGGCTAGCACAGATACGCAGTATTTT. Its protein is CASSTAVASTDTQYF.

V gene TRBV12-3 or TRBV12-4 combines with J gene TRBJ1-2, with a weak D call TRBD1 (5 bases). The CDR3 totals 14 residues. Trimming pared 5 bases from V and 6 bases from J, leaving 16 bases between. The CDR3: CASSRGALSHGYTF. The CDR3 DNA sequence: TGTGCCAGCAGTAGGGGAGCGCTCTCCCATGGCTACACCTTC.

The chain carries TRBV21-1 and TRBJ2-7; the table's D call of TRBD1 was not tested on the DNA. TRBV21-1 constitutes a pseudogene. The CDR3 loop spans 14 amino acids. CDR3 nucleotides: TGTGCCAGAGGAGATCCGGGACACCCCTACGAGCAGTACGTC. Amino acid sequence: CARGDPGHPYEQYV.

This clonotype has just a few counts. CDR3 DNA sequence: TGCAGTGCTAACGGGGGCGCGTTATCCACTGAAGCTTTCTTT. It codes for CSANGGALSTEAFF. The J gene is TRBJ1-1, the V gene TRBV20-1; a weak D match, TRBD1 (6 bases). Per the germline V gene, CDR1 is DFQATT and CDR2 is SNEGSKA (reference sequence). This CDR3 comprises 14 residues. V shed 4 bases and J shed 4 bases, with 16 bases lying between them.

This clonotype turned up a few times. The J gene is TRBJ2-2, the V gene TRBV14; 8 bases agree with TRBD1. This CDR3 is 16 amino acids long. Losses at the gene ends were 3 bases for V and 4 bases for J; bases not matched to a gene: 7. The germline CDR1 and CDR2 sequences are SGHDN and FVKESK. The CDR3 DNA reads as TGTGCCAGCAGCCAGTTTGGGACAGGACTCACCGGGGAGCTGTTTTTT. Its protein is CASSQFGTGLTGELFF.

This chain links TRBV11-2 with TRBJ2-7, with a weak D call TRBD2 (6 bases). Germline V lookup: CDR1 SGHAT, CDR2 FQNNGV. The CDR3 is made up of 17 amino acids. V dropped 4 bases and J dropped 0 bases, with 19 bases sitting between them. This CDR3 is CASSSAFGGPISYEQYF. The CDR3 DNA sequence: TGTGCCAGCAGCTCGGCCTTCGGGGGTCCCATCTCCTACGAGCAGTACTTC.

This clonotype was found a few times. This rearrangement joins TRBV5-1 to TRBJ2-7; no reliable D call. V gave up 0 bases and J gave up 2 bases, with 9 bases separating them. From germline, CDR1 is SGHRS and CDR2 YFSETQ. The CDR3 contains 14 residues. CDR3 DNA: TGCGCCAGCAGCTTGGAGGGAAGAGCCTACGAGCAGTACGTC. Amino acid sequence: CASSLEGRAYEQYV.

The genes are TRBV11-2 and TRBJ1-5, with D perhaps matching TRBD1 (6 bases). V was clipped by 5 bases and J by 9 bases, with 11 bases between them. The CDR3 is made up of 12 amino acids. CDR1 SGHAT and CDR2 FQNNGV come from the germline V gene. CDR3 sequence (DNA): TGTGCCAGCAGCCTCCCAGGGGCGCCCCAGCATTTT. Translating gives CASSLPGAPQHF.

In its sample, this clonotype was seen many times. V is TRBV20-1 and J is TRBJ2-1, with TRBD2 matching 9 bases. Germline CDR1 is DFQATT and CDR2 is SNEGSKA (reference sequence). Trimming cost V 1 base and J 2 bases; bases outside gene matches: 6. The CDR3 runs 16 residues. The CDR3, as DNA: TGCAGTGCTAGAGGTTCTAGCGGGGAGACCTACAATGAGCAGTTCTTC. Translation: CSARGSSGETYNEQFF.

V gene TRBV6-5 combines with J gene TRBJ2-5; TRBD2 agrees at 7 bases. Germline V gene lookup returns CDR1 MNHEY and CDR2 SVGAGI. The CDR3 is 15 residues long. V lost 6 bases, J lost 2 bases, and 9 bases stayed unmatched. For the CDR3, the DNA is TGTGCCAGCAGGTCCCCTGGCGGGGGTCAAGAGACCCAGTACTTC. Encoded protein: CASRSPGGGQETQYF.

CDR3 region: CSVFRGPNEKLFF. The CDR3 nucleotides are TGCAGCGTTTTCAGGGGCCCTAATGAAAAACTGTTTTTT. The chain carries TRBV29-1 and TRBJ1-4; D is perhaps TRBD1 (6 bases). The germline V gene encodes CDR1 SQVTM and CDR2 ANQGSEA. CDR3 length: 13 amino acids. Deletions cut 5 bases from V and 3 bases from J, with 10 bases between.